The rows below give T cell receptor beta chains drawn from one sample of a study of tumor-infiltrating lymphocytes in localized non-small cell lung cancer. TCRdb's copy holds only in-frame clones and misses some; the assay was immunoSEQ multiplex PCR. The sample records over 10,000 clones, 82% being singletons. Sequencing was performed on uninvolved lung tissue not adjacent to the tumor. The receptor set was obtained from a human donor with non-small cell lung cancer. CDR3s include the opening cysteine and the closing phenylalanine or tryptophan. D genes are given only for firm matches. For some rows the clone size is stated as once, few or many, or as a class when expanded; others skip it.

size: -; J: TRBJ2-7; V: TRBV4-2; D: -; DNA: TGTGCCAGCAGCCAAGGCCAGAACTCCTACGAGCAGTACTTC; CDR3: CASSQGQNSYEQYF
size: -; J: TRBJ2-3; V: TRBV4-3; D: -; DNA: TGCGCCAGCAGCCCCGACCGGGACTCGAGAACGGATACGCAGTATTTT; CDR3: CASSPDRDSRTDTQYF
size: -; J: TRBJ1-2; V: TRBV2; D: TRBD1; DNA: TGTGCCAGCAGTCCGGGACAGGGGAACTATGGCTACACCTTC; CDR3: CASSPGQGNYGYTF
size: -; J: TRBJ1-2; V: TRBV7-2; D: -; DNA: TGTGCCAGCAGCTTAGCCCGGTCCCCACACGGCTACACCTTC; CDR3: CASSLARSPHGYTF
size: few; J: TRBJ1-1; V: TRBV5-1; D: -; DNA: TGCGCCAGCAGCTGGGAATTAAGGGGGACTGAAGCTTTCTTT; CDR3: CASSWELRGTEAFF
size: once; J: TRBJ2-3; V: TRBV2; D: TRBD2; DNA: TGTGCCAGCAGTGAACCGGGGGGGAGCACAGATACGCAGTATTTT; CDR3: CASSEPGGSTDTQYF
size: -; J: TRBJ1-6; V: TRBV6-5; D: -; DNA: TGTGCCAGCAGTTACGAGCCCGCCGCCTCACCCCTCCACTTT; CDR3: CASSYEPAASPLHF
size: -; J: TRBJ1-1; V: TRBV10-3; D: -; DNA: TGTGCCATCAGTGATTTGGGCAACACTGAAGCTTTCTTT; CDR3: CAISDLGNTEAFF
size: -; J: TRBJ1-2; V: TRBV7-3; D: TRBD1; DNA: TGTGCCAGCAGTGGGACAGGGGGCGCCTATGGCTACACCTTC; CDR3: CASSGTGGAYGYTF
size: -; J: TRBJ1-1; V: TRBV19; D: TRBD1; DNA: TGTGCCACCGAGGACAGGGGGCGCGGCACTGAAGCTTTCTTT; CDR3: CATEDRGRGTEAFF
size: -; J: TRBJ1-3; V: TRBV10-3; D: -; DNA: TGTGCCATCAGTGAGCGCAACTCTGGAAACACCATATATTTT; CDR3: CAISERNSGNTIYF
size: -; J: TRBJ1-5; V: TRBV19; D: -; DNA: TGTGCCAGTAGTCGGGACCTAGATCAGCCCCAGCATTTT; CDR3: CASSRDLDQPQHF
size: -; J: TRBJ2-1; V: TRBV5-1; D: -; DNA: TGCGCCAGCAGCTTGTCTGGGGTCTCCTACAATGAGCAGTTCTTC; CDR3: CASSLSGVSYNEQFF
size: once; J: TRBJ2-7; V: TRBV9; D: -; DNA: TGTGCCAGCAGCAAAGGACAGAAATACGAGCAGTACTTC; CDR3: CASSKGQKYEQYF
size: -; J: TRBJ2-3; V: TRBV7-3; D: TRBD2; DNA: TGTGCCAGCAGCCCTAGCGGGGCTAGCACAGATACGCAGTATTTT; CDR3: CASSPSGASTDTQYF
size: -; J: TRBJ1-2; V: TRBV6-6; D: -; DNA: TGTGCCAGCAGCCAAGGACATGAGAATGGCTACACCTTC; CDR3: CASSQGHENGYTF
size: -; J: TRBJ1-4; V: TRBV27; D: -; DNA: TGTGCCAGCAGTTTAATCTGGTTCGGGGAGATTAATGAAAAACTGTTTTTT; CDR3: CASSLIWFGEINEKLFF
size: -; J: TRBJ2-7; V: TRBV11-3; D: -; DNA: TGTGCCAGCAGCTCCGAATACGAGCAGTACTTC; CDR3: CASSSEYEQYF
size: -; J: TRBJ2-2; V: TRBV7-3; D: TRBD2; DNA: TGTGCCAGCAGCCAGGGAGCGGGGAGGACCGGGGAGCTGTTTTTT; CDR3: CASSQGAGRTGELFF
size: -; J: TRBJ2-3; V: TRBV25-1; D: -; DNA: TGTGCCAGCAGTCGAGGATGGGGCGGGCGGAACTTGGCAGATACGCAGTATTTT; CDR3: CASSRGWGGRNLADTQYF
size: -; J: TRBJ2-7; V: TRBV19; D: TRBD2; DNA: TGTGCCAGTAGTTCCGGACTAGCGTACGAGCAGTACTTC; CDR3: CASSSGLAYEQYF
size: -; J: TRBJ1-1; V: TRBV19; D: -; DNA: TGTGCCAGTAGTACGGGGGCCTTCGGCACTGAAGCTTTCTTT; CDR3: CASSTGAFGTEAFF
size: -; J: TRBJ2-2; V: TRBV7-2; D: TRBD2; DNA: TGTGCCAGCCTATTCGCGGCGGGGGGTATGAACACCGGGGAGCTGTTTTTT; CDR3: CASLFAAGGMNTGELFF
size: -; J: TRBJ1-4; V: TRBV5-1; D: TRBD1; DNA: TGCGCCAGCAGCCAAGGACAGGGGAGCGAAAAACTGTTTTTT; CDR3: CASSQGQGSEKLFF
size: -; J: TRBJ1-1; V: TRBV5-8; D: -; DNA: TGTGCCAGCAGCTTGACAGTAACTGAAGCTTTCTTT; CDR3: CASSLTVTEAFF
size: medium-sized; J: TRBJ2-2; V: TRBV28; D: TRBD1; DNA: TGTGCCAGCAGTTCGACAGGGGGGACCGGGGAGCTGTTTTTT; CDR3: CASSSTGGTGELFF
size: once; J: TRBJ2-7; V: TRBV6-1; D: -; DNA: TGTGCCAGCACCTCAAGCAGGGTCTACGAGCAGTACTTC; CDR3: CASTSSRVYEQYF
size: -; J: TRBJ1-1; V: TRBV5-4; D: -; DNA: TGTGCCAGCAACTTATTGGGGTCGACGGCGAACACTGAAGCTTTCTTT; CDR3: CASNLLGSTANTEAFF
size: -; J: TRBJ1-4; V: TRBV14; D: -; DNA: TGTGCCAGCAGGTCCGAGGGGTCCAATGAAAAACTGTTTTTT; CDR3: CASRSEGSNEKLFF
size: -; J: TRBJ1-6; V: TRBV9; D: -; DNA: TGTGCCAGCAGCACCGGGACGGGCCCGCCACCCCTCCACTTT; CDR3: CASSTGTGPPPLHF
size: -; J: TRBJ1-2; V: TRBV5-6; D: TRBD1; DNA: TGTGCCAGCAGCATGACAGGGTTTCAGGTCGGCTACACCTTC; CDR3: CASSMTGFQVGYTF
size: -; J: TRBJ2-7; V: TRBV9; D: TRBD1; DNA: TGTGCCAGCAGCCCCCAAAAGGGACAGGCCTACGAGCAGTACTTC; CDR3: CASSPQKGQAYEQYF
size: large; J: TRBJ1-2; V: TRBV2; D: TRBD1; DNA: TGTGCCAGCAGTGGGACAGGGGGCGCCTATGGCTACACCTTC; CDR3: CASSGTGGAYGYTF
size: -; J: TRBJ1-5; V: TRBV19; D: -; DNA: TGTGCCAGTAGTATAGATCCACGGGGCAATCAGCCCCAGCATTTT; CDR3: CASSIDPRGNQPQHF
size: few; J: TRBJ2-2; V: TRBV4-1; D: -; DNA: TGCGCCAGCAGCCAAGATAGGGCAGGCGCTGCCGGGGAGCTGTTTTTT; CDR3: CASSQDRAGAAGELFF